This T cell receptor (beta chain) is from a study of blood T cells in healthy people across ages (dated by TCRdb to between 2014 and 2017). Some background on the complete study: In model experiments, roughly one uniquely barcoded TCR beta cDNA molecule per two T cells was captured by template switching. Using the same blood draw, the study looked at two additional independent replicas of 1 million unique cDNA reads for two donors, one aged 18 to 29 and the other aged 80 or older. The donors were divided into four age groups: young (average roughly 17 years), middle-aged (almost 40), aged (about 62) and long-lived (nearly 85). Donors of different ages were randomly distributed across sequencing lanes to avoid experimental bias. To track age-related changes in TCR beta repertoire diversity, the study relied on deep sequencing normalized with unique cDNA molecular identifiers. Summary of the overall study and its limitations: As age increased, observed TCR beta diversity per million T cells dropped in a roughly linear way, and a significant reduction was already evident by age 40. Because donor CMV infection status was unknown, age-related changes in expanded clonotypes were potentially confounded. Bulk unsorted PBMC profiling prevented conclusive comparison of naive and antigen-experienced compartments. Compared with the aged group, the long-lived group had more naive CD4+ T cells, fewer expanded clones and increased TCR diversity, a pattern suggesting age selection. A strong correlation was found between observed TCR beta diversity and the percentage of naive T cells measured by flow cytometry. Estimates of total diversity from one million sequenced T cells were regarded as lower bounds and underestimates.

This clonotype came up many times. This receptor's antigen is unknown. No quality values exist for individual bases; no much larger clone is one base distant. The method behind the library was 5' RACE. Data came from an Illumina HiSeq 2500. A second PCR of roughly 7 to 11 cycles was performed with a sample-barcoded 5' primer and a J-beta primer mix. A template-switch 5' adaptor carrying 12 random nucleotides introduced a unique molecular identifier onto each TCR beta cDNA molecule. At least 3 million CDR3-containing paired-end reads were obtained from each sample. First-strand cDNA synthesis was performed from all RNA using the Mint cDNA synthesis kit, with priming by a TRBC-specific oligonucleotide. Following uracil-DNA glycosylase treatment, a first 18-cycle PCR with universal primers M1SS and BC2_uni_R was performed on all cDNA. Per the authors' processing: For normalization, 1 million high-quality reads were randomly selected from each sample, with every read carrying a distinct molecular identifier. Instead of being binned into consensus sequences, reads with shared molecular identifiers were discarded. MiTCR, with a Q25 quality threshold and the strictest error-elimination algorithm, was used for CDR3 identification, clonotype clustering and error correction. A nonparametric unseen species model with Euler transformation was used to estimate lower-bound total TCR beta diversity. TCRdb reworked the public reads: Q25 trimming with fastp, MiXCR clone assembly, productive beta chains retained. When rows share a CDR3 protein, they turn into one entry using the most common DNA and genes. The V and J calls, along with clone size, are taken from TCRdb and not from the paper's own processing. The sample contains around 1.5 million distinct CDR3 sequences, roughly 40% of them found a single time. 7.9% of the sample rests with the top ten.

The donors were roughly 40 Caucasian individuals from Russia, aged 6 to 90 years, who were systemically healthy. Each donor gave ten milliliters of peripheral blood, collected into EDTA-treated Vacutainer tubes. Ficoll-Paque density-gradient centrifugation was used to isolate PBMCs, with at least 6 million per sample. Total RNA was extracted from PBMCs with Trizol reagent, with at least 5.5 micrograms obtained per sample. For every donor, flow cytometry on a PBMC aliquot measured the percentage of naive CD45RAhigh/CD27high T cells. The CDR3 measures 12 amino acids from cysteine to phenylalanine. CDR3 DNA is the only sequence kept; it has 36 bases, read in frame from the first base. Between the V and J ends, shortened by 4 bases and 2 bases respectively, the junction contains 5 bases. The germline V gene yields MGHDK for CDR1 and SYGVNS for CDR2.

The chain joins TRBV25-1 to TRBJ1-2; no D gene can be assigned with confidence. This receptor was identified in a woman aged 18-29 years in good health. The specimen sequenced was blood. The CDR3 region has the sequence CASSVGNYGYTF. The nucleotide sequence is TGTGCCAGCAGTGTCGGGAACTATGGCTACACCTTC.